Presented here are 30 T cell receptor beta chains from one specimen sequenced in a study of human T cells and chemical hapten exposure (dated by TCRdb to the early 2020s). Library preparation used RACE. The sequencer was a NextSeq 500. The public reads were run again by TCRdb, first through fastp at Q25 and then through MiXCR, and only productive beta chains were kept. Entries are consolidated by CDR3 protein sequence, retaining the most common genes and DNA. This sample gives around 85,000 distinct CDR3 sequences in total; roughly 13% of them show up just once. Together, the top ten hold around 5.7% of the sample. The sample's time point label, in plain terms: patch test 3, about 24 weeks after DPC sensitization. Sample treatment or condition, as interpreted from the label and publication: therapeutic diphenylcyclopropenone sensitization with weekly scalp DPC. The sample in question was whole blood, obtained in connection with sensitization to the hapten diphenylcyclopropenone (DPC). These TCRs come from a woman aged 50 to 60 with alopecia areata. Some clones in this sample may be carry-over from other donors' samples.

This clonotype came up many times. This chain uses TRBV2 with TRBJ2-3, with 8 bases fitting TRBD1. The CDR3 contains 14 residues. J gave up 5 bases and V 6 bases, and 7 bases lay outside the gene matches. The germline V gene has CDR1 SNHLY and CDR2 FYNNEI. The CDR3 here is CASRWQGAEDTQYF. As DNA, the CDR3 is TGTGCCAGCAGGTGGCAGGGGGCTGAAGATACGCAGTATTTT. The variable domain in full, with the rest retrieved from reference TRBV2 and TRBJ2-3, is EPEVTQTPSHQVTQMGQEVILRCVPISNHLYFYWYRQILGQKVEFLVSFYNNEISEKSEIFDDQFSVERPDGSNFTLKIRSTKLEDSAMYFCASRWQGAEDTQYFGPGTRLTVL.

There are many counts of this clonotype. The CDR3 loop is CASSLSLPGSSYNSPLHF. The CDR3 nucleotides are TGTGCCAGCAGCTTAAGTCTCCCCGGGAGCTCCTATAATTCACCCCTCCACTTT. V usage is TRBV11-2 and J usage is TRBJ1-6; D gene unclear. The CDR3 has 18 amino acids. Germline V gene sequence: CDR1 SGHAT, CDR2 FQNNGV. V lost 2 bases to trimming and J lost 0 bases, with 14 bases between them.

The table lists this clonotype with many counts. V and J are TRBV19 and TRBJ1-5; maybe TRBD1 (5 bases). There are 15 residues in the CDR3. V was cut by 5 bases and J by 10 bases, with 21 bases left in between. Germline V lookup: CDR1 LNHDA, CDR2 SQIVND (reference sequence). Here the CDR3 reads CASSLDRDAWGPQHF. The CDR3 DNA is TGTGCCAGTAGTCTCGACCGGGACGCCTGGGGACCCCAGCATTTT.

This clonotype has only a few counts. J is TRBJ2-7 and V is TRBV29-1; D is unresolved. The V gene lost 5 bases and the J gene lost 2 bases, with 13 bases spanning the gap. The germline CDR1 and CDR2 sequences are SQVTM and ANQGSEA. The CDR3 is 13 amino acids. The DNA of the CDR3 is TGCAGCGTTCTCTTACAGTATACCTACGAGCAGTACTTC. Translated: CSVLLQYTYEQYF.

The table lists this clonotype with a few counts. The chain carries TRBV7-8 and TRBJ2-7; 10 bases map to TRBD2. J was trimmed by 6 bases and V by 5 bases; bases with no gene match: 10. The germline V gene encodes CDR1 SGHVS and CDR2 FQNEAQ. There are 15 residues in the CDR3. The CDR3 region has the DNA TGTGCCAGCAGCCTGGCCCTAGCGGGAGAGAGCGAGCAGTACTTC. Protein: CASSLALAGESEQYF. The entire variable domain, with the rest obtained from reference TRBV7-8 and TRBJ2-7, is as follows: GAGVSQSPRYKVAKRGQDVALRCDPISGHVSLFWYQQALGQGPEFLTYFQNEAQLDKSGLPSDRFFAERPEGSVSTLKIQRTQQEDSAVYLCASSLALAGESEQYFGPGTRLTVT.

The chain recombines TRBV10-2 with TRBJ2-7; TRBD2 matches at 14 bases. Per germline, CDR1 WSHSY and CDR2 SAAADI. The length of the CDR3 is 15 residues. V lost 7 bases, J lost 5 bases, and 7 bases stayed unmatched. This chain's CDR3 is CASKGLAGERNEQYF. CDR3 DNA sequence: TGCGCCAGCAAGGGACTAGCGGGAGAACGTAACGAGCAGTACTTC.

This rearrangement joins TRBV18 to TRBJ1-2, with 9 bases that match TRBD1. With 2 bases clipped from V and 2 bases from J, the junction kept 9 bases outside the gene matches. CDR3 length: 17 residues. Germline loops: CDR1 KGHSH, CDR2 LQKENI. In DNA, the CDR3 is TGTGCCAGCTCACCATCGATAATCGGACAGGGGAACTATGGCTACACCTTC. Protein sequence: CASSPSIIGQGNYGYTF.

This clonotype was seen a handful of times. The rearrangement links TRBV5-1 to TRBJ2-6; the D call may be TRBD1 or TRBD2 (5 bases each). CDR1 and CDR2 (germline): SGHRS, YFSETQ. V was clipped by 5 bases and J by 2 bases, with 14 bases between them. The CDR3 sequence is 16 residues long. The CDR3 DNA reads as TGCGCCAGCAGTTGGGACCAGGGTACTGGGGCCAACGTCCTGACTTTC. Amino acids: CASSWDQGTGANVLTF.

CDR3 in amino acids: CASRAGSQPQHF. The CDR3 nucleotides are TGTGCCAGCAGGGCAGGGAGTCAGCCCCAGCATTTT. This chain connects TRBV12-3 or TRBV12-4 to TRBJ1-5, with a possible D match to TRBD1 (5 bases). The germline V and J ends were trimmed by 6 bases and 6 bases, with 9 bases remaining between them. CDR3 size: 12 residues.

This clonotype was seen only a few times. The chain joins TRBV5-6 to TRBJ1-5, with a tentative D call TRBD1 (6 bases). With 2 bases removed from V and 5 bases from J, the gap between germline ends came to 17 bases. CDR3 length equals 16 residues. Germline CDR1 and CDR2: SGHDT and YYEEEE. The DNA of the CDR3 is TGTGCCAGCAGCTTACAGGGCCAGCTATCCTATCAGCCCCAGCATTTT. Its protein product is CASSLQGQLSYQPQHF. Drawing the rest from reference TRBV5-6 and TRBJ1-5, the complete variable domain is DAGVTQSPTHLIKTRGQQVTLRCSPKSGHDTVSWYQQALGQGPQFIFQYYEEEERQRGNFPDRFSGHQFPNYSSELNVNALLLGDSALYLCASSLQGQLSYQPQHFGDGTRLSIL.

In this sample, this clonotype turned up many times. The CDR3 DNA reads as TGTGCCAGCAGCCAAGATCCGGGCTTAGCTGGGGCCAACGTCCTGACTTTC. Translation gives CASSQDPGLAGANVLTF. The chain joins TRBV3-1 to TRBJ2-6; no firm D call. The CDR3 sequence is 17 residues long. V dropped 0 bases and J dropped 2 bases, with 11 bases sitting between them. The germline V gene has CDR1 LGHDT and CDR2 YNNKEL (reference sequence).

V gene TRBV5-5 combines with J gene TRBJ1-5; D is uncertain. Germline assignment: CDR1 SGHKS and CDR2 YYEKEE (reference sequence). The CDR3 loop spans 13 amino acids. Trimming left V 0 bases short and J 5 bases short, with 6 bases between. CDR3 coding DNA: TGTGCCAGCAGCTTGGGAGTGGATCAGCCCCAGCATTTT. Its translation is CASSLGVDQPQHF.

Ten or more counts support this clonotype. CDR3 DNA: TGTGCCAGCAGTGCGGACTGGGGGTCTTCGAATACGCAGTATTTT. As protein: CASSADWGSSNTQYF. The V gene is TRBV2, the J gene TRBJ2-3; possibly TRBD1 or TRBD2 for D (5 bases each). The germline V gene encodes CDR1 SNHLY and CDR2 FYNNEI. The CDR3 sequence is 15 residues long. V lost 4 bases to trimming and J lost 7 bases, with 18 bases between them.

This sequence joins TRBV19 and TRBJ2-3; no reliable D call. This CDR3 has 13 amino acids. CDR1 is LNHDA, CDR2 SQIVND, per germline (reference sequence). The V end was cut by 6 bases, the J end by 1 base, with 8 bases between. CDR3 sequence (DNA): TGTGCCAGTAGGCCTCCTGGCACAGATACGCAGTATTTT. Amino acid sequence: CASRPPGTDTQYF.

The chain couples TRBV12-3 or TRBV12-4 to TRBJ2-7, with D maybe TRBD2 (6 bases). V was cut by 3 bases and J by 7 bases, with 16 bases left in between. The CDR3 is 14 amino acids. In DNA, the CDR3 is TGTGCCAGCAGTTTTAGACTAGGGACTGGGGAGCAGTACTTC. Amino acid sequence: CASSFRLGTGEQYF.

This chain joins TRBV27 and TRBJ2-4; TRBD1 matches 8 bases. This CDR3 spans 17 amino acids. Germline V gene data show CDR1 as MNHEY and CDR2 as SMNVEV (reference sequence). V lost 5 bases to trimming and J lost 8 bases; unmatched junction nucleotides: 17. In nucleotides, the CDR3 is TGTGCCAGCAGTCCCCGGACAGGGATATTCGTTCGGGACATTCAGTACTTC. This sequence encodes CASSPRTGIFVRDIQYF.

This clonotype was seen a few times. V usage is TRBV20-1 and J usage is TRBJ2-7, with a weak D call TRBD1 (5 bases). The ends were cut back, 0 bases at V and 5 bases at J, with 14 bases in the middle. Per the germline V gene, CDR1 is DFQATT and CDR2 is SNEGSKA (reference sequence). The CDR3 contains 14 residues. The CDR3 is CSARDVAGLDEQYF. The CDR3 nucleotides read TGCAGTGCTAGAGATGTCGCAGGGCTAGACGAGCAGTACTTC.

This clonotype came up many times. J is TRBJ1-3 and V is TRBV10-2; no reliable D call. V lost 3 bases, J lost 1 base, and 4 bases lay in between. Germline V CDR1 and CDR2: WSHSY, SAAADI. This CDR3 spans 13 amino acids. CDR3 protein: CASSERSGNTIYF. DNA of the CDR3: TGCGCCAGCAGTGAAAGATCTGGAAACACCATATATTTT.

In this sample, this clonotype turned up many times. This rearrangement joins TRBV9 to TRBJ2-6, with D hard to call. Germline V lookup: CDR1 SGDLS, CDR2 YYNGEE. The CDR3 length is 14 residues. V was trimmed by 4 bases and J by 1 base, leaving 6 bases between them. Here the CDR3 DNA reads TGTGCCAGCAGCCGTTTATCTGGGGCCAACGTCCTGACTTTC. Protein product: CASSRLSGANVLTF.

This clonotype came up many times. The chain links TRBV6-5 to TRBJ1-5; 8 nucleotides line up with TRBD1. The junction had 5 bases not matched to a gene; V was cut back by 6 bases and J by 4 bases. The germline CDR1 and CDR2 sequences are MNHEY and SVGAGI. The length of the CDR3 is 14 residues. Here the CDR3 DNA reads TGTGCCAGCAGCATGGGACAGGCAAATCAGCCCCAGCATTTT. Translation gives CASSMGQANQPQHF.

This clonotype was found once. The CDR3, as DNA: TGTGCCAACAGTGGGGAAGGTCAGCCCCAGCATTTT. This encodes CANSGEGQPQHF. The genes are TRBV7-9 and TRBJ1-5; D remains ambiguous. Germline V CDR1 and CDR2: SEHNR, FQNEAQ (reference sequence). CDR3 length: 12 residues. Trimming left V 10 bases short and J 6 bases short, with 13 bases between. Full variable domain (remainder filled in from reference TRBV7-9 and TRBJ1-5): DTGVSQNPRHKITKRGQNVTFRCDPISEHNRLYWYRQTLGQGPEFLTYFQNEAQLEKSRLLSDRFSAERPKGSFSTLEIQRTEQGDSAMYLCANSGEGQPQHFGDGTRLSIL.

This clonotype appeared a few times. The chain employs TRBV2 and TRBJ2-3; 10 positions match TRBD2. Germline trimming cut 5 bases from V and 2 bases from J; bases unmatched to any gene: 4. CDR1 SNHLY and CDR2 FYNNEI come from the germline V gene. The CDR3 runs to 15 residues. In DNA form, the CDR3 reads TGTGCCAGCAGTCTTGGACTAGCGGTCACAGATACGCAGTATTTT. Protein product: CASSLGLAVTDTQYF.

This clonotype was seen repeatedly, ten times or more. The chain is built from TRBV5-4 and TRBJ2-7; D possibly matches TRBD1 or TRBD2 (5 bases each). Looked up from germline, CDR1 is SGHNT and CDR2 is YYREEE (reference sequence). The CDR3 is 15 residues long. Trimming left V 4 bases short and J 4 bases short, with 18 bases between. The CDR3 protein is CASSPTGTLGYEQYF. In DNA form, the CDR3 reads TGTGCCAGCAGCCCTACCGGGACCCTGGGGTACGAGCAGTACTTC.

This clonotype was seen a few times. The chain has TRBV7-2 and TRBJ1-5; D remains ambiguous. CDR1 SGHTA and CDR2 FQGNSA come from the germline V gene. The CDR3 contains 15 residues. Trimming left V 3 bases short and J 5 bases short, with 14 bases between. CDR3: CASSFELAVYQPQHF. The CDR3 DNA is TGTGCCAGCAGCTTTGAGCTCGCCGTATATCAGCCCCAGCATTTT.

This clonotype was counted at least ten times. This sequence joins TRBV6-5 and TRBJ1-1; tentatively, D is TRBD1 (6 bases). Germline-derived CDR1 and CDR2 are MNHEY and SVGAGI. Trimming left V 6 bases short and J 5 bases short, with 10 bases between. The CDR3 runs to 12 residues. This chain's CDR3 is CASRQGGTEAFF. The CDR3 region has the DNA TGTGCCAGCAGACAGGGAGGGACTGAAGCTTTCTTT.

The V and J genes are TRBV29-1 and TRBJ2-7; no firm D call. CDR3 length: 11 amino acids. Germline values: CDR1 SQVTM, CDR2 ANQGSEA. V lost 4 bases and J lost 4, with 8 bases in between. Written as DNA, the CDR3 is TGCAGCGTTGCTAACTCATACGAGCAGTACTTC. Amino acid sequence: CSVANSYEQYF.

This clonotype was seen ten or more times. This chain connects TRBV25-1 to TRBJ1-2; 11 bases are shared with TRBD1. CDR1 and CDR2 from the germline V gene are MGHDK and SYGVNS. The CDR3 spans 14 residues. V shed 6 bases, J shed 8 bases, and the junction held 8 bases outside the gene matches. CDR3 loop: CASRGQGASEGYTF. CDR3 nucleotides: TGTGCCAGCAGAGGACAGGGGGCGTCGGAAGGCTACACCTTC.

Regarding this clonotype: This could be a read error, since a much larger clone is one nucleotide away. The chain carries TRBV7-6 and TRBJ2-2, with no clear D. Germline V lookup: CDR1 SGHVS, CDR2 FNYEAQ. The CDR3 covers 14 residues. This CDR3 is CVSSDPKASGELFF. In DNA, the CDR3 is TGTGTCAGCAGCGACCCGAAAGCATCCGGGGAGCTGTTTTTT.

This clonotype was counted ten times or more. This chain joins TRBV7-3 and TRBJ2-3; D is ambiguous. Trimming left V 1 base short and J 6 bases short, with 11 bases between. The CDR3 contains 14 residues. Looked up from germline, CDR1 is SGHTA and CDR2 is FQGTGA. The CDR3 DNA reads TGTGCCAGCAGCTTAAGAAGCGAGAGGGATACGCAGTATTTT. Its protein is CASSLRSERDTQYF.

The rearrangement uses TRBV7-2 and TRBJ2-6; D perhaps matches TRBD2 (5 bases). Deletions cut 5 bases from V and 3 bases from J, with 11 bases between. CDR3 size: 15 residues. Germline V gene lookup returns CDR1 SGHTA and CDR2 FQGNSA. CDR3 residues: CASSPTSSGANVLTF. The CDR3 DNA is TGTGCCAGCAGCCCCACTAGTAGTGGGGCCAACGTCCTGACTTTC.